Sequencing of this TCR beta chain was carried out in a study of molecular identifiers for immune sequencing clone quantification. CDR3 length equals 15 residues. The J segment lost 5 bases and the V segment lost 0 bases, leaving 6 bases of the junction unmatched. Germline lookup yields CDR1 MGHRA and CDR2 YSYEKL. Naive CD8 libraries came from approximately 20,000 to 1,000,000 sorted cells with 10%, 30% or 50% RNA. One entry per CDR3 protein, called by TCRdb with MiXCR from the PCR reads. Of some 580,000 distinct CDR3 sequences listed, roughly 23% are singletons. In this sample, this clonotype turned up a few times.

Source material: naive CD8+ T cells from blood, with Jurkat cell RNA spiked in. Regarding subset: FACS-sorted CD8+CD4-CCR7+CD45RA+ naive T cells. The rearrangement links TRBV4-1 to TRBJ2-7, with 8 positions matching TRBD1. The TCR was taken from a human donor in good health. Some libraries in this study had Jurkat cell RNA spiked in. The chain's CDR3 is CASSQDQGASNEQYF. CDR3 nucleotides: TGCGCCAGCAGCCAAGATCAGGGGGCAAGCAACGAGCAGTACTTC.